This T cell receptor (beta chain) was found in a study of technical replicates of blood from a handful of donors. The CDR3 extends over 15 amino acids. The germline gives CDR1 MNHEY, CDR2 SMNVEV (reference sequence). Trimming stripped 8 bases from V and 4 bases from J, with 18 bases between. This table comes from immunoSEQ multiplex PCR, and its TCRdb copy is limited to in-frame clones, with some not included. Here the sample spans about 73,000 clones, just over 90% being singletons. The gene calls are TRBV27 and TRBJ2-1; tentative D call: TRBD1 (5 bases). Source material: T cells isolated from PBMCs. The sequence derives from a human donor in good health. The CDR3 DNA follows: TGTGCCAGCGCCCTGGGGCTAGGGGCTTACAATGAGCAGTTCTTC. Its protein product is CASALGLGAYNEQFF.